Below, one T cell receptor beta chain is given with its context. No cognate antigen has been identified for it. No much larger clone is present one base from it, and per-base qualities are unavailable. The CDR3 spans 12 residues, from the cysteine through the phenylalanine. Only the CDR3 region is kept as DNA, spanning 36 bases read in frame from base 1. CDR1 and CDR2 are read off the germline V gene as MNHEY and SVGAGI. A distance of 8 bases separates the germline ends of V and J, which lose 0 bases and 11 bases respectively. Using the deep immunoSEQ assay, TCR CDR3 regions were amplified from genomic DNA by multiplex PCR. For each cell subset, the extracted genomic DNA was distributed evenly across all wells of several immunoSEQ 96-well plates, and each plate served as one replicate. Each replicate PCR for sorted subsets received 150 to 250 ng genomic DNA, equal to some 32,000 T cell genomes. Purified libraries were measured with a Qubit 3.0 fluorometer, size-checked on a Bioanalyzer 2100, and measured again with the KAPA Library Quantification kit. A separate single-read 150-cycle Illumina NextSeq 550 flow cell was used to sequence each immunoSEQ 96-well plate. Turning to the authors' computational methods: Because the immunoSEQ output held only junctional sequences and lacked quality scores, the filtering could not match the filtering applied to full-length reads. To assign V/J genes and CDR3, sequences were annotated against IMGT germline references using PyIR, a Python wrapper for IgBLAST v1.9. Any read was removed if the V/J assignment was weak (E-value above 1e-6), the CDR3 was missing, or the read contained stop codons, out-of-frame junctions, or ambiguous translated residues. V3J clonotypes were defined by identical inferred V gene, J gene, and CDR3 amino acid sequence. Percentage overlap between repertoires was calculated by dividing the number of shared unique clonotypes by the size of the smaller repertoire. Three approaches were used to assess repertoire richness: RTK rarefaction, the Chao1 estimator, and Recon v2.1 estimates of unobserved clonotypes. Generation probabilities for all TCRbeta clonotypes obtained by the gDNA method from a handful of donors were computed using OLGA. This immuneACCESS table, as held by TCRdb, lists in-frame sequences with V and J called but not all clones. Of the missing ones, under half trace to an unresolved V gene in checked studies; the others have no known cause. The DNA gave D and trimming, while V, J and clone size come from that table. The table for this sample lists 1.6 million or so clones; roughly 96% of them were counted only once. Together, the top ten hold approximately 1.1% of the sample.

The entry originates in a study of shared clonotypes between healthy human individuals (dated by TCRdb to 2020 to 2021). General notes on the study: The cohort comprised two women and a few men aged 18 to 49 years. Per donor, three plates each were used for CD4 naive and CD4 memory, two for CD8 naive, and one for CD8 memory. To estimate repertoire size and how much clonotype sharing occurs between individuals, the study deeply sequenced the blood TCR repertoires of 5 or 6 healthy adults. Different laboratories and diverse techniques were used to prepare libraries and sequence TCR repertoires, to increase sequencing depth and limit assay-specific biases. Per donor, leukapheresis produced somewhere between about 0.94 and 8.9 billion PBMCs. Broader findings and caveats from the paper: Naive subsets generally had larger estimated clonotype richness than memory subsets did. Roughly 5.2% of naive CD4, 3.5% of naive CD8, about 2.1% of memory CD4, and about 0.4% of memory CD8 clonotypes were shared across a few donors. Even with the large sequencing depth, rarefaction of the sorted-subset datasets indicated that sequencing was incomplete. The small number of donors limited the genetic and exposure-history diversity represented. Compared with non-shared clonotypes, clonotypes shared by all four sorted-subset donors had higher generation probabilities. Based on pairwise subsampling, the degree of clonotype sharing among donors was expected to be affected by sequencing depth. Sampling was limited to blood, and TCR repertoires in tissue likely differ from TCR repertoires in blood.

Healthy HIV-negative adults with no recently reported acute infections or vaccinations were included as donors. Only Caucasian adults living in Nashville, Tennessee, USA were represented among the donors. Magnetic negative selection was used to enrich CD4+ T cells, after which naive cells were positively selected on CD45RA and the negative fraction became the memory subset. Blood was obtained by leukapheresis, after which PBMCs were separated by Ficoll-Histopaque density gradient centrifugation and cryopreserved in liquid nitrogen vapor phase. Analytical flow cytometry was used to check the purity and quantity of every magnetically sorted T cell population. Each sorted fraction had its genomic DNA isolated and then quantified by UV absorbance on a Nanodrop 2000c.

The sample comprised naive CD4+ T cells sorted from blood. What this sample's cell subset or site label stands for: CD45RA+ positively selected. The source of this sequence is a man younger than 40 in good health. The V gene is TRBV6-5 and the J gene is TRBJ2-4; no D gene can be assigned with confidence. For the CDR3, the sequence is CASSYSDGVQYF. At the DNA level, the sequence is TGTGCCAGCAGTTACTCCGACGGCGTTCAGTACTTC.